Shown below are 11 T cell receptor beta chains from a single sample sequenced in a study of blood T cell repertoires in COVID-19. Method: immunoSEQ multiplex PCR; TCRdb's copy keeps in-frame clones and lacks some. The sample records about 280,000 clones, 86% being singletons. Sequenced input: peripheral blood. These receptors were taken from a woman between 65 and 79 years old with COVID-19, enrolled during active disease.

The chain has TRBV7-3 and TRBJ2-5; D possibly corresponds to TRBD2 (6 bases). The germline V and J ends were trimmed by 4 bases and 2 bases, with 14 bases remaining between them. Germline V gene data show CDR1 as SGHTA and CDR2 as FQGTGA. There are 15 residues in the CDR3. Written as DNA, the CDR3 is TGTGCCAGCAGCTCCTACGGACTACCTCAAGAGACCCAGTACTTC. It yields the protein CASSSYGLPQETQYF.

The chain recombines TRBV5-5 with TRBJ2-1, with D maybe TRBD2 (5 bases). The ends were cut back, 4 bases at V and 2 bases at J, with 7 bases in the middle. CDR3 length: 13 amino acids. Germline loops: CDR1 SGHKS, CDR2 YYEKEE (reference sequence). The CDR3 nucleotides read TGTGCCAGCAGCCCGGGGACCTACAATGAGCAGTTCTTC. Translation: CASSPGTYNEQFF.

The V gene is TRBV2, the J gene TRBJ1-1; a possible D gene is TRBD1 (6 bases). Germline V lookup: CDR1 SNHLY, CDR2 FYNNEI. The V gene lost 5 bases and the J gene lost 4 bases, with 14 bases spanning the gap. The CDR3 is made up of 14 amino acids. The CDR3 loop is CASSLSPGVTEAFF. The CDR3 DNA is TGTGCCAGCAGTTTGTCGCCAGGGGTCACTGAAGCTTTCTTT.

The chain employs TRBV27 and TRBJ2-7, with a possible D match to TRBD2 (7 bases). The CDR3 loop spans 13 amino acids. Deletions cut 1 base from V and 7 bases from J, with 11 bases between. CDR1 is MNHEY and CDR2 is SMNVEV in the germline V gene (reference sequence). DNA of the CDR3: TGTGCCAGCAGTTTATTCGGGGGGCAGGAGCAGTACTTC. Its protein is CASSLFGGQEQYF.

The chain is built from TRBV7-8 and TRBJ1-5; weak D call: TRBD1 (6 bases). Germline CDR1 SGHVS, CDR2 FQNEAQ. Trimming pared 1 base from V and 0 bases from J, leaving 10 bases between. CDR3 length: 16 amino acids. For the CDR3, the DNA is TGTGCCAGCAGCTTAGAATACAGGGATAGCAATCAGCCCCAGCATTTT. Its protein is CASSLEYRDSNQPQHF. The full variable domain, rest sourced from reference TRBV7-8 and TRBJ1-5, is GAGVSQSPRYKVAKRGQDVALRCDPISGHVSLFWYQQALGQGPEFLTYFQNEAQLDKSGLPSDRFFAERPEGSVSTLKIQRTQQEDSAVYLCASSLEYRDSNQPQHFGDGTRLSIL.

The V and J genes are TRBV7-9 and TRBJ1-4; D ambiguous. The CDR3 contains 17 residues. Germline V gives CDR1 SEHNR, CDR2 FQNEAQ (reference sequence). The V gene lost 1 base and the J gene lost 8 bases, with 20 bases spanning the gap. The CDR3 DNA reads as TGTGCCAGCAGCTTAGAGGAGGGCGTCCGACTGAGGGAAAAACTGTTTTTT. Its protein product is CASSLEEGVRLREKLFF.

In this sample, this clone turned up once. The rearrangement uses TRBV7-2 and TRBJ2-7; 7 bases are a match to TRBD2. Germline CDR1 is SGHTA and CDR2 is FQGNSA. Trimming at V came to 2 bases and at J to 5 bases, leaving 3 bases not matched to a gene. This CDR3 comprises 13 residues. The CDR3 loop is CASSLSGDHEQYF. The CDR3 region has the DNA TGTGCCAGCAGCTTAAGCGGGGACCACGAGCAGTACTTC.

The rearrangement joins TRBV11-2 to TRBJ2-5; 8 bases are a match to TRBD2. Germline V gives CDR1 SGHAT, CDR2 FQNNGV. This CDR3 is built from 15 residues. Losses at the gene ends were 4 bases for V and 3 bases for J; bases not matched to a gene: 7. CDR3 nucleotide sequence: TGTGCCAGCAGCTCTAGGACTAGCTTAGAAGAGACCCAGTACTTC. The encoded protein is CASSSRTSLEETQYF. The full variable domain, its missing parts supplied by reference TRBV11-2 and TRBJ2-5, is EAGVAQSPRYKIIEKRQSVAFWCNPISGHATLYWYQQILGQGPKLLIQFQNNGVVDDSQLPKDRFSAERLKGVDSTLKIQPAKLEDSAVYLCASSSRTSLEETQYFGPGTRLLVL.

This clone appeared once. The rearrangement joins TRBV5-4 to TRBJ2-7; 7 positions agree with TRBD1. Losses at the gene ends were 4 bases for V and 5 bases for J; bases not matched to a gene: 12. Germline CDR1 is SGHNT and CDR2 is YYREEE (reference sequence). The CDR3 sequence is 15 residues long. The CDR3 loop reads CASSTRQGAVDEQYF. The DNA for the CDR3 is TGTGCCAGCAGCACGAGACAGGGAGCAGTTGACGAGCAGTACTTC.

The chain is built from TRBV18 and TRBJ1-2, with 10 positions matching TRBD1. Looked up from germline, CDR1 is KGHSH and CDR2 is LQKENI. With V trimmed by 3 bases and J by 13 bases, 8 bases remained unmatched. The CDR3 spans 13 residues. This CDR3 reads CASSPAGQGTCTF. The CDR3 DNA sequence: TGTGCCAGCTCACCTGCGGGACAGGGGACGTGCACCTTC. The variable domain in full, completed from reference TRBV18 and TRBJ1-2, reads NAGVMQNPRHLVRRRGQEARLRCSPMKGHSHVYWYRQLPEEGLKFMVYLQKENIIDESGMPKERFSAEFPKEGPSILRIQQVVRGDSAAYFCASSPAGQGTCTFGSGTRLTVV.

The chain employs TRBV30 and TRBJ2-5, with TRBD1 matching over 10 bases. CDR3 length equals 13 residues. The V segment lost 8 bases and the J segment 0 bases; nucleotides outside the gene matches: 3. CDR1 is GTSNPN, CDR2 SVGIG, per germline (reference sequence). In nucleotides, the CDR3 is TGTGCCCAGGGACAGGGGTACCAAGAGACCCAGTACTTC. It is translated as CAQGQGYQETQYF.